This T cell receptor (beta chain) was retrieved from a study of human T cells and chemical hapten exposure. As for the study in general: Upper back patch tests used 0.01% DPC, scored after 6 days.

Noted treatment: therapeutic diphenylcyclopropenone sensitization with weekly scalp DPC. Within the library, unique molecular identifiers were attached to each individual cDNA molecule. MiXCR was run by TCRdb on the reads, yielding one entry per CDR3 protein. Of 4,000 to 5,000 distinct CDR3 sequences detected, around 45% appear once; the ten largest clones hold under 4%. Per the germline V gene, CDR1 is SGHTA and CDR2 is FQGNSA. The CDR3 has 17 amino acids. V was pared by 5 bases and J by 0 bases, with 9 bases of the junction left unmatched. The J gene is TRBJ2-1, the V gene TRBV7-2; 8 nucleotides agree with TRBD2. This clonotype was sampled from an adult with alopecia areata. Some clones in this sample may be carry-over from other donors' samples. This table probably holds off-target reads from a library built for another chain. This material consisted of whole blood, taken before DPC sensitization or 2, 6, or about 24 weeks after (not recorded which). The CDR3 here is CASSPETSASSYNEQFF. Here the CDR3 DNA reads TGTGCCAGCAGCCCCGAGACTAGCGCGAGCTCCTACAATGAGCAGTTCTTC.